This T cell receptor (beta chain) was retrieved from a study of cytomegalovirus exposure and HLA in healthy donors. Regarding the study as a whole: Some V segments, including TRBV6-2 and TRBV6-3, were excluded as indistinguishable. A missense DCLRE1C variant was associated with V- and J-gene trimming of TCR beta chains in a later analysis, and an independent cohort replicated the association.

CDR1 is MNHEY, CDR2 SMNVEV, per germline (reference sequence). The CDR3 loop spans 14 amino acids. V was clipped by 0 bases and J by 5 bases, with 10 bases between them. PCR employed 60 Vbeta and 13 Jbeta primers. Produced via immunoSEQ multiplex PCR; TCRdb's table is partial and in-frame only. The data show about 130,000 clones, around 8.5% seen once. This clone was counted between two and nine times. Its antigen is not identified. The V gene is TRBV27, the J gene TRBJ2-5; D gene ambiguous. This sequence originates from a man aged 35 to 55 in good health and CMV-seronegative. Sample: PBMCs. The DNA of the CDR3 is TGTGCCAGCAGTTTATCGGGCCGATTTGAGACCCAGTACTTC. Its translation is CASSLSGRFETQYF.